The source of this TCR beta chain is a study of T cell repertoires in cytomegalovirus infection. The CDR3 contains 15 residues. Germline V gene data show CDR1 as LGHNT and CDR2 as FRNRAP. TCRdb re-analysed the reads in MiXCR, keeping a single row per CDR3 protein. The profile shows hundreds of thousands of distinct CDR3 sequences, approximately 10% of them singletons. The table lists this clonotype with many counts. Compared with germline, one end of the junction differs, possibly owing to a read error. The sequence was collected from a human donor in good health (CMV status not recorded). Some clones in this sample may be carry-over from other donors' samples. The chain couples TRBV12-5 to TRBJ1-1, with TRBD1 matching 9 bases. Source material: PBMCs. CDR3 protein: CASALTGGRITEAFF. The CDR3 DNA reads TGTGCTAGTGCTTTGACAGGGGGAAGGATCACTGAAGCTTTCTTT.